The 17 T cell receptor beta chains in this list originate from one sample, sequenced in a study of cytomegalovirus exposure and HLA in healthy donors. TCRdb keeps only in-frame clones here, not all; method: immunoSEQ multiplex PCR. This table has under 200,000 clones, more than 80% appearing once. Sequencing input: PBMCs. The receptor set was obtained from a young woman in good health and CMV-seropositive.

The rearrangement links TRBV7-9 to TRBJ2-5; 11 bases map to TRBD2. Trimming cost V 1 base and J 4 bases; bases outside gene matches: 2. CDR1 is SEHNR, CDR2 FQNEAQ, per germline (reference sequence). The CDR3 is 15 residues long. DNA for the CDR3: TGTGCCAGCAGCTTAGAAGGGACTAGCGGAGAGACCCAGTACTTC. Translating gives CASSLEGTSGETQYF.

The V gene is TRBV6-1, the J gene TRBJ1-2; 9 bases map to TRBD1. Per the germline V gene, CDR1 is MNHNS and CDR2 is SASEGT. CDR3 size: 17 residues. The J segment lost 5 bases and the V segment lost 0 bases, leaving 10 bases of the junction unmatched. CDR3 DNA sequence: TGTGCCAGCAGTGAAGCGGGGACAGGGAAGGCAAGATATGGCTACACCTTC. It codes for CASSEAGTGKARYGYTF.

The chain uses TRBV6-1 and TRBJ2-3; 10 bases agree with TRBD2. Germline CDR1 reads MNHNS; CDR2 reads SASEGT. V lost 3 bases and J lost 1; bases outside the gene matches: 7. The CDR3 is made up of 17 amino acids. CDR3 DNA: TGTGCCAGCAGTGATGCCCTTCTAGCGGGGGGCACAGATACGCAGTATTTT. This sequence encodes CASSDALLAGGTDTQYF.

The CDR3 DNA is TGTGCCAGCAGCGTAGCTTTCCCAGCGAGCTACGAGCAGTACTTC. Its protein product is CASSVAFPASYEQYF. The genes are TRBV9 and TRBJ2-7, with no clear D. This CDR3 contains 15 residues. The V end was cut by 0 bases, the J end by 3 bases, with 13 bases between. The V gene's germline CDR1 is SGDLS and CDR2 YYNGEE.

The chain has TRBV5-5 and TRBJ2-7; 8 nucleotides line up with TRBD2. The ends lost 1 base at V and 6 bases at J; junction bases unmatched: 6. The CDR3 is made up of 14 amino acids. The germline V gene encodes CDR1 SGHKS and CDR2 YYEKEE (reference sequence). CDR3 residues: CASSLSGGGREQYF. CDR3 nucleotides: TGTGCCAGCAGCTTGAGCGGCGGGGGGCGCGAGCAGTACTTC.

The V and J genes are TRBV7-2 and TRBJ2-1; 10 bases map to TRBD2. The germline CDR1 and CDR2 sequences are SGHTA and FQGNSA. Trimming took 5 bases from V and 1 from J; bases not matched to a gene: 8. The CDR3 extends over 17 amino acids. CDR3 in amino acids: CASSLESGGASYNEQFF. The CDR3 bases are TGTGCCAGCAGCCTAGAAAGCGGGGGGGCTTCCTACAATGAGCAGTTCTTC.

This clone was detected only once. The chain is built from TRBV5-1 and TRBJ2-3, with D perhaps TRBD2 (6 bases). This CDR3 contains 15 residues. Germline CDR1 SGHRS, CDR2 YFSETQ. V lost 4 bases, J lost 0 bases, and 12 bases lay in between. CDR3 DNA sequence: TGCGCCAGCAGCCCGGAGGGGCTCAGCACAGATACGCAGTATTTT. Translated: CASSPEGLSTDTQYF. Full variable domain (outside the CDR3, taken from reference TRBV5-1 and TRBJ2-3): KAGVTQTPRYLIKTRGQQVTLSCSPISGHRSVSWYQQTPGQGLQFLFEYFSETQRNKGNFPGRFSGRQFSNSRSEMNVSTLELGDSALYLCASSPEGLSTDTQYFGPGTRLTVL.

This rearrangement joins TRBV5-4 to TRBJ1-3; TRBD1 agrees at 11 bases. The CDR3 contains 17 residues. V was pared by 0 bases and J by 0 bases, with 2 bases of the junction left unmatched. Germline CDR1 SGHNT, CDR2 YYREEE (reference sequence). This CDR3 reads CASSLEGTGGSGNTIYF. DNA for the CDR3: TGTGCCAGCAGCTTGGAAGGGACAGGGGGCTCTGGAAACACCATATATTTT. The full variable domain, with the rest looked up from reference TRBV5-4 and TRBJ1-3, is ETGVTQSPTHLIKTRGQQVTLRCSSQSGHNTVSWYQQALGQGPQFIFQYYREEENGRGNFPPRFSGLQFPNYSSELNVNALELDDSALYLCASSLEGTGGSGNTIYFGEGSWLTVV.

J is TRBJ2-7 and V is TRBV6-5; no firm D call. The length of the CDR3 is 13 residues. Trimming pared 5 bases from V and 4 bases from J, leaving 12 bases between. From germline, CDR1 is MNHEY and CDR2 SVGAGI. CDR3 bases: TGTGCCAGCAGTAGCGACGGAGTGTACGAGCAGTACTTC. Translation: CASSSDGVYEQYF.

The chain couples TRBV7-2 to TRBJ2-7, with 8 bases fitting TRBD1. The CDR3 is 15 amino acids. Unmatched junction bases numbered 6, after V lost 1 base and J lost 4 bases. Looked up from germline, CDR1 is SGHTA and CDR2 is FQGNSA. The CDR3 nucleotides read TGTGCCAGCAGCTTAGTCGGGGACAGGTCATACGAGCAGTACTTC. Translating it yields CASSLVGDRSYEQYF.

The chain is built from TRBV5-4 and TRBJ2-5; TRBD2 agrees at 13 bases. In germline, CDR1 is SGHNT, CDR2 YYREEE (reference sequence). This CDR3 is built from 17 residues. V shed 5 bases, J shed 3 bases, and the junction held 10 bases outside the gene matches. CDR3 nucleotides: TGTGCCAGCAGTTCTGGACTAGCGGGGGCCGGGGAAGAGACCCAGTACTTC. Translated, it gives CASSSGLAGAGEETQYF.

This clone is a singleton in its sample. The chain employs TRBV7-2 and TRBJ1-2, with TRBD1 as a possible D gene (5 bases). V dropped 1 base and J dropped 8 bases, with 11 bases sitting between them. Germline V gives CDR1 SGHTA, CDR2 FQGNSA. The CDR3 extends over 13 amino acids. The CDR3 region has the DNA TGTGCCAGCAGCTTAGAAGGGGCATTCGGCTACACCTTC. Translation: CASSLEGAFGYTF.

CDR3 protein: CASSLEGLQGAPGANVLTF. CDR3 coding DNA: TGTGCCAGCAGTTTAGAAGGGTTGCAGGGGGCCCCTGGGGCCAACGTCCTGACTTTC. The gene calls are TRBV28 and TRBJ2-6; 8 bases align to TRBD1. The length of the CDR3 is 19 residues. With 2 bases clipped from V and 2 bases from J, the junction kept 11 bases outside the gene matches. Germline V lookup: CDR1 MDHEN, CDR2 SYDVKM.

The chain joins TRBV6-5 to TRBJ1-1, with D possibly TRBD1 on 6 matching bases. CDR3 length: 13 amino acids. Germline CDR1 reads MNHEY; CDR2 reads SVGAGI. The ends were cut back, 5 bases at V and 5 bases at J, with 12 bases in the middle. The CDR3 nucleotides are TGTGCCAGCAGTGACAACACAGGGACTGAAGCTTTCTTT. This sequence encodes CASSDNTGTEAFF.

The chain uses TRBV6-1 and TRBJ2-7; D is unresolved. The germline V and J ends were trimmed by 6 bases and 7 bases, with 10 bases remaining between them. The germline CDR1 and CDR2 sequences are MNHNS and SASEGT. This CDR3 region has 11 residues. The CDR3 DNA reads TGTGCCAGCAGCCTTCAGAGGGAGCAGTACTTC. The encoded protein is CASSLQREQYF.

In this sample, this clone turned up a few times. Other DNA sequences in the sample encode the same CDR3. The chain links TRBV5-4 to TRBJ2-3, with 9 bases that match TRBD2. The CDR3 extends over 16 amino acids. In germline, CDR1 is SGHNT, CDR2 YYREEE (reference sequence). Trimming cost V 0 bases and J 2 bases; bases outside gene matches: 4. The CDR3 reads CASSLGSGGPTDTQYF. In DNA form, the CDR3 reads TGTGCCAGCAGCTTGGGAAGCGGGGGGCCCACAGATACGCAGTATTTT.

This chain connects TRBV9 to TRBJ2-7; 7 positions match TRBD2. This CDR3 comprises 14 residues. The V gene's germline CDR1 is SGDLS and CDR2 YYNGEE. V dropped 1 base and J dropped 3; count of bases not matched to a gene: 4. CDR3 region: CASSVSREGYEQYF. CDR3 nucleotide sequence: TGTGCCAGCAGCGTAAGTAGGGAGGGCTACGAGCAGTACTTC.